This T cell receptor (beta chain) originates from a study of blood T cell repertoires in COVID-19. Study background: COVID-19 samples from acute and convalescent phases originated in the United States, Italy and Spain.

Methods used by the authors: Amplifying reference gene primers gave estimates of nucleated cell counts. Here immunoSEQ multiplex PCR was the method, and the copy in TCRdb shows in-frame clones only, minus some. V and J calls and clone size come straight from that table; D and trimming were deduced from the DNA. This sample carries hundreds of thousands of clones, about 87% of them seen once, and the ten largest clones take roughly an eighth. In its sample, this clone was seen once. This clonotype originated in a woman aged 50 to 60 with COVID-19, enrolled during active disease. Source material: peripheral blood.

The CDR3 sequence: CASSLRTGALVTGELFF. CDR3 in DNA: TGTGCCAGCAGCCTTCGGACAGGGGCCCTTGTCACCGGGGAGCTGTTTTTT. The rearrangement links TRBV7-7 to TRBJ2-2, with 9 bases fitting TRBD1. With V trimmed by 5 bases and J by 4 bases, 11 bases remained unmatched. Germline CDR1 reads SSHAT; CDR2 reads FNYEAQ (reference sequence). The CDR3 has 17 amino acids.